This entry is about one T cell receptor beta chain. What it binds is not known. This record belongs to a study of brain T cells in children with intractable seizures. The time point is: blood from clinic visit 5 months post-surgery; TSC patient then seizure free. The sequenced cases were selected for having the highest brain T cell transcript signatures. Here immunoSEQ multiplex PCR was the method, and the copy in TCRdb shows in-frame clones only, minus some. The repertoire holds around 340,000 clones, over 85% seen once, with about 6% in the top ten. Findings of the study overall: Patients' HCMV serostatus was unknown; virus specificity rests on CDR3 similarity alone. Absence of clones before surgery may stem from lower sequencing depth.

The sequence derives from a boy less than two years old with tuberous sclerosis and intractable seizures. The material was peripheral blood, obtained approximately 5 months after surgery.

The CDR3 coding sequence is TGTGCCAGCAGCCTAGACTACAGGGGTACGCAGTATTTT. It translates to CASSLDYRGTQYF. The chain combines TRBV3-1 (or the pseudogene TRBV3-2) with TRBJ2-3; 7 bases are a match to TRBD1. Germline V gives CDR1 LGHDT, CDR2 YNNKEL (reference sequence). The V segment lost 4 bases and the J segment 8 bases; nucleotides outside the gene matches: 6. CDR3 length: 13 residues.